The sequence of this T cell receptor (beta chain) was determined in a study of T-cell memory formation after mild COVID-19. Study in general: TCR clusters were largely donor specific.

The study, taken as a whole, reports: Clones shrinking between day 15 and 85 showed a balanced CD4/CD8 split, and those that grew later tilted toward CD4+.

This CDR3 contains 19 residues. The germline V and J ends were trimmed by 7 bases and 1 base, with 27 bases remaining between them. Germline-derived CDR1 and CDR2 are KGHDR and SFDVKD. Of note for this clonotype: The antigen is unknown.

Using its own MiXCR run on the 5' RACE reads, TCRdb lists one record per CDR3 protein. Of tens of thousands of distinct CDR3 sequences listed, 16% are singletons. The chain is built from TRBV24-1 and TRBJ2-5; perhaps TRBD1 as D (6 bases). The sequence was collected from an adult woman who had mild COVID-19 (a few samples of this study predate the infection). Cell type and time point are not known. Input material: PBMCs or a T cell subset sorted from them (not recorded which). CDR3: CATSDEREPTGGRQETQYF. In nucleotides, the CDR3 is TGTGCCACCAGCGATGAACGGGAACCGACAGGAGGTCGCCAAGAGACCCAGTACTTC.